This section outlines one T cell receptor (beta chain) sequence together with its context. The data stem from a study of blood T cell repertoires in COVID-19. Looking at the study overall: Donors in the United States, Italy and Spain gave samples during acute or convalescent COVID-19. T cells, B-cell-depleted T cells, or PBMCs provided the cDNA or gDNA that served as material.

This CDR3 comprises 16 residues. Per germline, CDR1 LGHDT and CDR2 YNNKEL (reference sequence). The V and J ends lost 1 base and 1 base, in that order; junction bases with no gene match: 6. Per the original methods: Amplification of reference gene primers provided the estimated nucleated cell counts. Data came from immunoSEQ multiplex PCR; TCRdb stores just in-frame clones and leaves some out. V and J calls and clone size are as listed in that table; D and trimming were resolved from the DNA. Of 80,000 or so clones listed, around 82% were seen once; the top ten hold approximately 7%. Sequenced: peripheral blood. This chain connects TRBV3-1 (or the pseudogene TRBV3-2) to TRBJ1-1; TRBD1 matches at 7 bases. This sequence originates from a human donor in a cohort sampled during active COVID-19. CDR3 protein: CASSQGGTARNTEAFF. CDR3 sequence (DNA): TGTGCCAGCAGCCAAGGCGGGACAGCGAGGAACACTGAAGCTTTCTTT.